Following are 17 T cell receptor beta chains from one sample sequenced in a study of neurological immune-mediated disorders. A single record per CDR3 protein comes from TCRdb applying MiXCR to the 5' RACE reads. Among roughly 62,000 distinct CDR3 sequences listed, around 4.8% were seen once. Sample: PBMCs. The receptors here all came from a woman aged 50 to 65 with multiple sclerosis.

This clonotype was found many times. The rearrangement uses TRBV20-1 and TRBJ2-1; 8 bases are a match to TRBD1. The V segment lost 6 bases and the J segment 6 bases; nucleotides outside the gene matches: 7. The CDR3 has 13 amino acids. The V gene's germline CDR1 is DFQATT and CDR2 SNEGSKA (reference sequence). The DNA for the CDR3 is TGCAGTGCCTTGACAGGGGTGAGCAATGAGCAGTTCTTC. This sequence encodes CSALTGVSNEQFF.

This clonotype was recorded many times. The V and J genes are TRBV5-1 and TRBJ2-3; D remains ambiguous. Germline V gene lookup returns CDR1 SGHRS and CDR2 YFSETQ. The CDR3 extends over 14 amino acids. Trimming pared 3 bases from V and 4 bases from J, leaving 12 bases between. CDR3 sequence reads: CASSSGSSPDTQYF. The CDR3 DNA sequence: TGCGCCAGCAGCTCGGGCAGCAGTCCAGATACGCAGTATTTT.

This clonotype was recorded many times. The CDR3 sequence: CASSLNLAGTFDTQYF. DNA for the CDR3: TGCGCCAGCAGCTTGAATCTAGCGGGGACCTTTGATACGCAGTATTTT. J is TRBJ2-3 and V is TRBV5-1; 9 nucleotides line up with TRBD2. Unmatched junction bases numbered 9, after V lost 1 base and J lost 6 bases. The germline CDR1 and CDR2 sequences are SGHRS and YFSETQ. The length of the CDR3 is 16 residues.

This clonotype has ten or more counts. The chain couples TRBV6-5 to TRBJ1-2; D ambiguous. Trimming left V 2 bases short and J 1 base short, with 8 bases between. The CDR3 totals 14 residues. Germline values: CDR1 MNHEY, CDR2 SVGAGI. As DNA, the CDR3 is TGTGCCAGCAGTTACGCGACACTTAACTATGGCTACACCTTC. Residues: CASSYATLNYGYTF.

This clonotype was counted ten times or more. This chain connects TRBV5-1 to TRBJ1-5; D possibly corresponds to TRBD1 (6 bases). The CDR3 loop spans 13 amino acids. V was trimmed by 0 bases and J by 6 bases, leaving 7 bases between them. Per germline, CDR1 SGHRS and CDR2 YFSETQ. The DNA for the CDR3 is TGCGCCAGCAGCTTGGAAGGGGGTCAGCCCCAGCATTTT. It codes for CASSLEGGQPQHF.

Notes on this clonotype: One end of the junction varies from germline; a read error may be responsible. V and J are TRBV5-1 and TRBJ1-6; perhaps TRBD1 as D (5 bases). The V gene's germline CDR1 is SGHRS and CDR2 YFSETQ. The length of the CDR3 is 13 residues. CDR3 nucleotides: TGCGCCAGCAGCGGGCAGGGTGATTCACCCCTCAACTTT. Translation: CASSGQGDSPLNF.

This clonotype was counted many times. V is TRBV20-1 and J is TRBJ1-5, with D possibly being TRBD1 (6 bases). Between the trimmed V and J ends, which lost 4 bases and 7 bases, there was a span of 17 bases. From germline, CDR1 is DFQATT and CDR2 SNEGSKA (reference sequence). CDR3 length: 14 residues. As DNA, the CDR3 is TGCAGTGCTAAATCGTCCAGGGGAGAACAGCCCCAGCATTTT. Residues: CSAKSSRGEQPQHF.

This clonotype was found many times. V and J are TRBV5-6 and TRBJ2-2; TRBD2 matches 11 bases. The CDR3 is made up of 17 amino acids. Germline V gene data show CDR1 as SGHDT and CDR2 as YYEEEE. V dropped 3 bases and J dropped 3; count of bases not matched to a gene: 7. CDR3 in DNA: TGTGCCAGCAGCTGGACGGGGACTAGCGGTTACACCGGGGAGCTGTTTTTT. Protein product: CASSWTGTSGYTGELFF. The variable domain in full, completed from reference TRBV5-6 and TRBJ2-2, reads DAGVTQSPTHLIKTRGQQVTLRCSPKSGHDTVSWYQQALGQGPQFIFQYYEEEERQRGNFPDRFSGHQFPNYSSELNVNALLLGDSALYLCASSWTGTSGYTGELFFGEGSRLTVL.

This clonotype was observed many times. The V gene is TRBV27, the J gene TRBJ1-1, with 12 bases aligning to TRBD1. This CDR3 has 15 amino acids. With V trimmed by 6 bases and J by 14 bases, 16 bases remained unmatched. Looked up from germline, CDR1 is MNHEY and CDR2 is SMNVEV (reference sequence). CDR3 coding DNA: TGTGCCAGCAGCCCTAACCGGGACAGGGGGCTCGGCCAATTCTTT. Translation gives CASSPNRDRGLGQFF.

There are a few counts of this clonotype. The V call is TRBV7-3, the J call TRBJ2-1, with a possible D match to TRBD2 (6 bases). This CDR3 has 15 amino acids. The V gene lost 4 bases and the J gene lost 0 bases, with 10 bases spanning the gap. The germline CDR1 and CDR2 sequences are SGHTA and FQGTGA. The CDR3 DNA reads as TGTGCCAGCAGCTCCGACGGGAGCTCCTACAATGAGCAGTTCTTC. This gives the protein CASSSDGSSYNEQFF. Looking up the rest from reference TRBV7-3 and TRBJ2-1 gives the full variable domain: GAGVSQTPSNKVTEKGKYVELRCDPISGHTALYWYRQSLGQGPEFLIYFQGTGAADDSGLPNDRFFAVRPEGSVSTLKIQRTERGDSAVYLCASSSDGSSYNEQFFGPGTRLTVL.

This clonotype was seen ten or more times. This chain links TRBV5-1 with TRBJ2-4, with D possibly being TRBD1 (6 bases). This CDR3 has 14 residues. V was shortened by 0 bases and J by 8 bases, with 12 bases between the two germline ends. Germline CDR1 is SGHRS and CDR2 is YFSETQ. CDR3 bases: TGCGCCAGCAGCTTGGCCGGGACAAGGGACATTCAGTACTTC. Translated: CASSLAGTRDIQYF.

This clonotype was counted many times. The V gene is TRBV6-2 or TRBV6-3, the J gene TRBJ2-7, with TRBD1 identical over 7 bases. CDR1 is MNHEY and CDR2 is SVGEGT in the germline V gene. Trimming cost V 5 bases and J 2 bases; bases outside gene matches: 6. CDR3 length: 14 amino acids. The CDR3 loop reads CASSPTGEPYEQYF. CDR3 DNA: TGTGCCAGCAGTCCAACAGGGGAGCCCTACGAGCAGTACTTC.

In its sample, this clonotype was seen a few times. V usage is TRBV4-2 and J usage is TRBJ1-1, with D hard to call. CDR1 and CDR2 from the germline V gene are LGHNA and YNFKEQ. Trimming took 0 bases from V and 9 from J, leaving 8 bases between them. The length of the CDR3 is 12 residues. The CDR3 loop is CASSQDRDKAFF. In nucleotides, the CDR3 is TGTGCCAGCAGCCAAGATCGGGATAAAGCTTTCTTT.

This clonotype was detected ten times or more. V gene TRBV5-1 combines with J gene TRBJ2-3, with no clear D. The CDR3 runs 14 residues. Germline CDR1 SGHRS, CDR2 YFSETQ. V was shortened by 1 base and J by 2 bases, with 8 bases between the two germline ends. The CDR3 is CASSLYLPTDTQYF. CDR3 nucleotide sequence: TGCGCCAGCAGCTTGTACCTTCCCACAGATACGCAGTATTTT. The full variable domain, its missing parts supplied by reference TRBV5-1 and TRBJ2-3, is KAGVTQTPRYLIKTRGQQVTLSCSPISGHRSVSWYQQTPGQGLQFLFEYFSETQRNKGNFPGRFSGRQFSNSRSEMNVSTLELGDSALYLCASSLYLPTDTQYFGPGTRLTVL.

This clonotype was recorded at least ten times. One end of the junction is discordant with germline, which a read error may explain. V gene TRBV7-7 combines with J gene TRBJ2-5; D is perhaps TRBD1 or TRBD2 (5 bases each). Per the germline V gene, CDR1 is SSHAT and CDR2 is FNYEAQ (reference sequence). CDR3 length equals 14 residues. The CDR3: CASSEGPVQETQYF. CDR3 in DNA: TGTGCTAGCAGCGAGGGACCGGTCCAAGAGACCCAGTACTTC. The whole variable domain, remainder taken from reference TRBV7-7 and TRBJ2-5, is GAGVSQSPRYKVTKRGQDVTLRCDPISSHATLYWYQQALGQGPEFLTYFNYEAQPDKSGLPSDRFSAERPEGSISTLTIQRTEQRDSAMYRCASSEGPVQETQYFGPGTRLLVL.

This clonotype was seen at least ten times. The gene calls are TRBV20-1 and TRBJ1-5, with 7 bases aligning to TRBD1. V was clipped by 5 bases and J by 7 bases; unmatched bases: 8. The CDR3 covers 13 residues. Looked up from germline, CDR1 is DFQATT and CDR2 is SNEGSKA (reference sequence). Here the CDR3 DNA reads TGCAGTGCTTCAAGCACAGGGGACCAGCCCCAGCATTTT. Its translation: CSASSTGDQPQHF.

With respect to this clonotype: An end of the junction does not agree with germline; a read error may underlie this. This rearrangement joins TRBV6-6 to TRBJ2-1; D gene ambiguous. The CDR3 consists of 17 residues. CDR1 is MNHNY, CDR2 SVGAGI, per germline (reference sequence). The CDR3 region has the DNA TGTGCCAGCAGTTACTCGCAAGGGCCCCGGACCTACAATGAGAAGTTCTTC. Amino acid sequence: CASSYSQGPRTYNEKFF.